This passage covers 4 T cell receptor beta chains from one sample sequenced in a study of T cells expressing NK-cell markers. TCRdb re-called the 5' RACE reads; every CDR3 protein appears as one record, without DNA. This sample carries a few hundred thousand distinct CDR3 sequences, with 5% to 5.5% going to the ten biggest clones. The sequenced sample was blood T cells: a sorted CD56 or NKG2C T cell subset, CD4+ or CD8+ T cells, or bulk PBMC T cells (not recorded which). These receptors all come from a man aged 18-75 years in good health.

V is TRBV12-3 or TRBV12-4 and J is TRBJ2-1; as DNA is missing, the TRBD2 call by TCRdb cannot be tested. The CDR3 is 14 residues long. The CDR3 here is CASSNTGTRNEQFF.

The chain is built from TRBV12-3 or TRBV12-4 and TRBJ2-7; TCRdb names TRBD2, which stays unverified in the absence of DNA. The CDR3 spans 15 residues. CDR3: CASSLELAGTREQYF.

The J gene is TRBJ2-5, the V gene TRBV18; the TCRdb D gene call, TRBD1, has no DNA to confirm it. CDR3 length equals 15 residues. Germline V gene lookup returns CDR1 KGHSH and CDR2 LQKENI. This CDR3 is CASSPGTGSKRTQYF.

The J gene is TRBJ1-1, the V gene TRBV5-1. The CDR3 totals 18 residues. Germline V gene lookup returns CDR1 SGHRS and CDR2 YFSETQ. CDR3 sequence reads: CASSLAGQRGGRNTEAFF. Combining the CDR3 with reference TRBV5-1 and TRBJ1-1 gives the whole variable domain KAGVTQTPRYLIKTRGQQVTLSCSPISGHRSVSWYQQTPGQGLQFLFEYFSETQRNKGNFPGRFSGRQFSNSRSEMNVSTLELGDSALYLCASSLAGQRGGRNTEAFFGQGTRLTVV.